This T cell receptor beta chain was sequenced during a study of beta chain features in type 1 diabetes. Stem cell-like memory, regulatory, central memory and naive CD4+ cells were sorted via CD45RO/CCR7/CD25/CD127/CD95/CD27. The authors reverse transcribed all of the isolated RNA, so sequencing captured expressed TCRB transcripts. TCRdb's table, derived via immunoSEQ multiplex PCR, lists solely in-frame clones and lacks some. Among 300,000 to 400,000 clones listed, roughly 11% were seen once. This CDR3 has 16 residues. V gave up 2 bases and J gave up 0 bases, with 12 bases separating them. Per germline, CDR1 MNHEY and CDR2 SVGAGI.

The genes are TRBV6-5 and TRBJ2-3, with D perhaps TRBD2 (6 bases). The sequence was obtained from a woman in her 30s in good health. Sequenced material: naive CD4+ T cells from blood. CDR3 nucleotide sequence: TGTGCCAGCAGTTACACAAGCGGGCCTAGCACAGATACGCAGTATTTT. Protein sequence: CASSYTSGPSTDTQYF.